This entry lists 28 T cell receptor beta chains sequenced from one sample in a study of CD8+ T cells in alopecia areata. Extracted RNA was reverse transcribed into cDNA, the sequencing template. Repertoires were generated with immunoSEQ multiplex PCR, while TCRdb's copy carries only in-frame clones and drops some. The sample records about 200,000 clones, over 45% being singletons. Treatment here: oral pan-JAK inhibitor, 5-10 mg twice daily. The specimen was CD4+ T cells sorted from blood, collected at week 24, from a patient treated with tofacitinib. These receptors were collected from a human donor with alopecia areata.

This clone was found a few times. V usage is TRBV6-5 and J usage is TRBJ1-1; TRBD1 agrees at 7 bases. The J segment lost 4 bases and the V segment lost 5 bases, leaving 4 bases of the junction unmatched. The CDR3 extends over 13 amino acids. Germline V gives CDR1 MNHEY, CDR2 SVGAGI. CDR3 residues: CASSTGQVTEAFF. The CDR3, as DNA: TGTGCCAGCAGTACAGGACAGGTCACTGAAGCTTTCTTT.

The V and J genes are TRBV4-2 and TRBJ2-2, with TRBD1 matching 7 bases. The CDR3 consists of 15 residues. Germline trimming cut 2 bases from V and 5 bases from J; bases unmatched to any gene: 5. Looked up from germline, CDR1 is LGHNA and CDR2 is YNFKEQ. CDR3 protein: CASSQSGQTTGELFF. CDR3 in DNA: TGTGCCAGCAGCCAATCGGGACAGACGACCGGGGAGCTGTTTTTT.

V is TRBV4-1 and J is TRBJ1-1, with a weak D call TRBD1 (5 bases). Germline CDR1 is MGHRA and CDR2 is YSYEKL. V gave up 2 bases and J gave up 2 bases, with 12 bases separating them. The CDR3 consists of 15 residues. CDR3 residues: CASSQSGTQNTEAFF. CDR3 sequence (DNA): TGCGCCAGCAGCCAATCCGGGACCCAAAACACTGAAGCTTTCTTT.

V gene TRBV15 combines with J gene TRBJ1-2, with unresolved D. The V gene lost 1 base and the J gene lost 4 bases, with 13 bases spanning the gap. In germline, CDR1 is LNHNV, CDR2 YYDKDF (reference sequence). This CDR3 has 15 residues. The CDR3 loop is CATSRGSGPFYGYTF. DNA of the CDR3: TGTGCCACCAGCAGAGGCTCGGGCCCTTTCTATGGCTACACCTTC.

This clone has just one count. The chain is built from TRBV9 and TRBJ2-3; 7 positions agree with TRBD1. V gave up 4 bases and J gave up 2 bases; unmatched junction bases: 13. Germline assignment: CDR1 SGDLS and CDR2 YYNGEE. The CDR3 runs 17 residues. CDR3 nucleotides: TGTGCCAGCAGCTTCAGACCGGGGACAGACCCCACAGATACGCAGTATTTT. As protein: CASSFRPGTDPTDTQYF.

The gene calls are TRBV4-1 and TRBJ2-3; TRBD1 matches at 7 bases. Per germline, CDR1 MGHRA and CDR2 YSYEKL. The length of the CDR3 is 19 residues. V was pared by 0 bases and J by 1 base, with 13 bases of the junction left unmatched. The CDR3 region is CASSQERHSGQVGTDTQYF. CDR3 DNA: TGCGCCAGCAGCCAAGAGCGACACTCAGGACAGGTCGGCACAGATACGCAGTATTTT.

This rearrangement joins TRBV29-1 to TRBJ1-5; no clear D gene. The germline V and J ends were trimmed by 4 bases and 0 bases, with 7 bases remaining between them. This CDR3 has 13 amino acids. In germline, CDR1 is SQVTM, CDR2 ANQGSEA. DNA for the CDR3: TGCAGCGTTGGTGGAGATAGCAATCAGCCCCAGCATTTT. This codes for CSVGGDSNQPQHF.

The rearrangement links TRBV11-2 to TRBJ2-5; TRBD2 agrees at 14 bases. Germline lookup yields CDR1 SGHAT and CDR2 FQNNGV. This CDR3 comprises 18 residues. V lost 5 bases, J lost 4 bases, and 12 bases stayed unmatched. For the CDR3, the DNA is TGTGCCAGCAGCGCCGGGACTAGCGGGAGAGGGGCAGGAGAGACCCAGTACTTC. It translates to CASSAGTSGRGAGETQYF.

In this sample, this clone turned up a few times. This chain uses TRBV5-4 with TRBJ2-1; no clear D gene. Between the trimmed V and J ends, which lost 3 bases and 3 bases, there was a span of 10 bases. The germline V gene has CDR1 SGHNT and CDR2 YYREEE (reference sequence). CDR3 size: 14 residues. The CDR3 bases are TGTGCCAGCAGCTACTCTACTGTCTACAATGAGCAGTTCTTC. This translates into CASSYSTVYNEQFF. Variable domain in full (rest from reference TRBV5-4 and TRBJ2-1): ETGVTQSPTHLIKTRGQQVTLRCSSQSGHNTVSWYQQALGQGPQFIFQYYREEENGRGNFPPRFSGLQFPNYSSELNVNALELDDSALYLCASSYSTVYNEQFFGPGTRLTVL.

V and J are TRBV28 and TRBJ1-1; D is unclear. CDR3 length: 14 residues. V was cut by 5 bases and J by 4 bases, with 14 bases left in between. Germline V gene data show CDR1 as MDHEN and CDR2 as SYDVKM. CDR3 protein: CASSPPGASTEAFF. In DNA form, the CDR3 reads TGTGCCAGCAGTCCGCCAGGTGCCAGCACTGAAGCTTTCTTT.

V is TRBV6-5 and J is TRBJ2-7, with a possible D match to TRBD2 (6 bases). Trimming shortened V by 7 bases and J by 2 bases, and 18 bases separated the two germline ends. The CDR3 sequence is 15 residues long. Germline CDR1 MNHEY, CDR2 SVGAGI. The CDR3 is CASIQVYREPYEQYF. Written as DNA, the CDR3 is TGTGCCAGCATCCAAGTCTATCGGGAGCCCTACGAGCAGTACTTC.

This chain joins TRBV5-4 and TRBJ1-2; no clear D. The germline gives CDR1 SGHNT, CDR2 YYREEE (reference sequence). CDR3 length: 12 amino acids. V was shortened by 4 bases and J by 7 bases, with 11 bases between the two germline ends. The CDR3 loop reads CASSQEGFGYTF. The CDR3 DNA is TGTGCCAGCAGCCAGGAAGGTTTTGGCTACACCTTC.

Only one count was recorded for this clone. The same CDR3 arises from other DNA sequences in this sample as well. The chain employs TRBV7-2 and TRBJ2-3; D is unclear. This CDR3 comprises 12 residues. V was cut by 4 bases and J by 0 bases, with 2 bases left in between. Germline CDR1 and CDR2: SGHTA and FQGNSA. The CDR3 spells CASSSSTDTQYF. The CDR3 coding sequence is TGTGCCAGCAGCTCTAGCACAGATACGCAGTATTTT.

The chain couples TRBV2 to TRBJ2-6; D is unresolved. Germline V gene sequence: CDR1 SNHLY, CDR2 FYNNEI. CDR3 length: 15 amino acids. V was clipped by 6 bases and J by 0 bases, with 9 bases between them. CDR3 amino acids: CASSHDISGANVLTF. CDR3 coding DNA: TGTGCCAGCAGCCATGACATCTCTGGGGCCAACGTCCTGACTTTC.

This clone was found a few times. The chain combines TRBV7-2 with TRBJ2-4, with TRBD2 identical over 7 bases. There are 14 residues in the CDR3. Germline-derived CDR1 and CDR2 are SGHTA and FQGNSA. Trimming took 0 bases from V and 6 from J; bases not matched to a gene: 2. CDR3 bases: TGTGCCAGCAGCTTAGCGAGCGGGACAAACATTCAGTACTTC. It encodes CASSLASGTNIQYF.

The chain has TRBV7-9 and TRBJ2-1; the D is unclear. Trimming cost V 5 bases and J 9 bases, with 11 bases left between them. Germline CDR1 SEHNR, CDR2 FQNEAQ (reference sequence). CDR3 length: 12 residues. CDR3 region: CASSNLGSEQFF. DNA for the CDR3: TGTGCCAGCAGCAATCTAGGGTCTGAGCAGTTCTTC.

This clone was counted only a few times. The chain couples TRBV4-2 to TRBJ1-2; D possibly corresponds to TRBD1 (5 bases). The CDR3 totals 16 residues. The ends were cut back, 4 bases at V and 4 bases at J, with 19 bases in the middle. CDR1 and CDR2 (germline): LGHNA, YNFKEQ. CDR3 residues: CASSRELGADSYGYTF. The CDR3 region has the DNA TGTGCCAGCAGCCGAGAGCTCGGGGCCGATTCCTATGGCTACACCTTC.

This clone came up once. The same CDR3 arises from other DNA sequences in this sample as well. V is TRBV5-6 and J is TRBJ1-5, with no clear D. Germline assignment: CDR1 SGHDT and CDR2 YYEEEE. The CDR3 covers 13 residues. V was shortened by 0 bases and J by 5 bases, with 6 bases between the two germline ends. CDR3 residues: CASSLGADQPQHF. CDR3 in DNA: TGTGCCAGCAGCTTGGGGGCCGATCAGCCCCAGCATTTT.

This clone was seen a few times. V and J are TRBV2 and TRBJ1-2; TRBD1 matches at 10 bases. Germline V CDR1 and CDR2: SNHLY, FYNNEI. The CDR3 runs 13 residues. V trimming: 5 bases; J trimming: 4 bases; junction bases outside the gene matches: 1. This CDR3 reads CASSRDRGYGYTF. Written as DNA, the CDR3 is TGTGCCAGCAGTCGGGACAGGGGCTATGGCTACACCTTC.

The chain combines TRBV5-6 with TRBJ2-7; a weak D match, TRBD2 (6 bases). Between the trimmed V and J ends, which lost 4 bases and 3 bases, there was a span of 11 bases. CDR1 is SGHDT, CDR2 YYEEEE, per germline. This CDR3 has 13 residues. The DNA for the CDR3 is TGTGCCAGCAGCGCGGGACCCCACTACGAGCAGTACTTC. This sequence encodes CASSAGPHYEQYF.

This clone turned up a few times. V usage is TRBV27 and J usage is TRBJ2-5; 8 nucleotides match TRBD2. The ends lost 5 bases at V and 2 bases at J; junction bases unmatched: 4. The length of the CDR3 is 14 residues. Looked up from germline, CDR1 is MNHEY and CDR2 is SMNVEV (reference sequence). This chain's CDR3 is CASSRVAGQETQYF. The CDR3 nucleotides are TGTGCCAGCAGTCGAGTAGCGGGGCAAGAGACCCAGTACTTC.

This sequence joins TRBV18 and TRBJ2-6, with unresolved D. The V gene lost 1 base and the J gene lost 0 bases, with 10 bases spanning the gap. The CDR3 has 17 residues. CDR1 KGHSH and CDR2 LQKENI come from the germline V gene. CDR3 loop: CASSPLPHSSGANVLTF. CDR3 bases: TGTGCCAGCTCACCACTCCCTCACAGCTCTGGGGCCAACGTCCTGACTTTC.

This clone turned up a few times. This sequence joins TRBV4-1 and TRBJ1-1; D gene ambiguous. The V gene lost 1 base and the J gene lost 1 base, with 10 bases spanning the gap. Germline CDR1 is MGHRA and CDR2 is YSYEKL. The CDR3 length is 15 residues. The CDR3 is CASSQVQLGNTEAFF. The CDR3 nucleotides are TGCGCCAGCAGCCAAGTGCAATTGGGGAACACTGAAGCTTTCTTT.

The V and J genes are TRBV2 and TRBJ2-5; the match to TRBD2 covers 11 bases. Germline-derived CDR1 and CDR2 are SNHLY and FYNNEI. The CDR3 runs to 15 residues. J lost 4 bases, V lost 2 bases, and 3 bases had no gene match. This chain's CDR3 is CASSELAGGRETQYF. The DNA for the CDR3 is TGTGCCAGCAGTGAACTAGCGGGAGGCAGAGAGACCCAGTACTTC.

V usage is TRBV5-1 and J usage is TRBJ1-4, with a possible D match to TRBD1 (6 bases). Germline V lookup: CDR1 SGHRS, CDR2 YFSETQ. The V end was cut by 0 bases, the J end by 6 bases, with 12 bases between. The CDR3 is 15 residues long. The CDR3 nucleotides are TGCGCCAGCAGCTTGGTAACGGGGGGCGATGAAAAACTGTTTTTT. Translated, it gives CASSLVTGGDEKLFF.

The CDR3 sequence: CASTGLRGTEAFF. As DNA, the CDR3 is TGTGCCAGCACGGGCCTCAGGGGGACTGAAGCTTTCTTT. The chain uses TRBV25-1 and TRBJ1-1; TRBD1 matches at 7 bases. Germline assignment: CDR1 MGHDK and CDR2 SYGVNS. The CDR3 has 13 residues. V was pared by 7 bases and J by 5 bases, with 7 bases of the junction left unmatched.

This clone has just a few counts. The chain is built from TRBV15 and TRBJ2-5; maybe TRBD2 (5 bases). The CDR3 has 16 amino acids. V lost 1 base to trimming and J lost 1 base, with 13 bases between them. Germline CDR1 reads LNHNV; CDR2 reads YYDKDF (reference sequence). CDR3 sequence reads: CATSRARAGTQETQYF. CDR3 bases: TGTGCCACCAGCAGAGCGCGGGCGGGTACCCAAGAGACCCAGTACTTC.

The V call is TRBV25-1, the J call TRBJ1-6, with 7 nucleotides matching TRBD1. Germline CDR1 MGHDK, CDR2 SYGVNS. The length of the CDR3 is 15 residues. V was pared by 5 bases and J by 5 bases, with 6 bases of the junction left unmatched. The CDR3 nucleotides read TGTGCCAGCAGTATGGTGGACAGGCATAATTCACCCCTCCACTTT. This translates into CASSMVDRHNSPLHF.